Included here is one T cell receptor beta chain sequence, with context. Repertoires were generated with immunoSEQ multiplex PCR, while TCRdb's copy carries only in-frame clones and drops some. The table records 25,000 to 35,000 clones, roughly 87% of them present only once. Time point denoted: cycle 4 day 1 (C4D1), after 5 to 7 weeks of nivolumab. All patients experienced relapse after autologous stem cell transplantation, and brentuximab vedotin exposure was variable. The data stem from a study of PD-1 blockade in classical Hodgkin lymphoma. The V gene lost 0 bases and the J gene lost 2 bases, with 11 bases spanning the gap. Germline values: CDR1 LGHNA, CDR2 YNFKEQ. The CDR3 runs to 15 residues.

The clonotype originates from a human donor with classical Hodgkin lymphoma. V is TRBV4-2 and J is TRBJ2-7; no reliable D call. Sequences were derived from peripheral blood mononuclear cells (PBMCs), sampled before the fourth cycle of nivolumab. The CDR3 loop is CASSQDAGQTYEQYF. The CDR3 coding sequence is TGTGCCAGCAGCCAAGATGCCGGCCAGACCTACGAGCAGTACTTC.